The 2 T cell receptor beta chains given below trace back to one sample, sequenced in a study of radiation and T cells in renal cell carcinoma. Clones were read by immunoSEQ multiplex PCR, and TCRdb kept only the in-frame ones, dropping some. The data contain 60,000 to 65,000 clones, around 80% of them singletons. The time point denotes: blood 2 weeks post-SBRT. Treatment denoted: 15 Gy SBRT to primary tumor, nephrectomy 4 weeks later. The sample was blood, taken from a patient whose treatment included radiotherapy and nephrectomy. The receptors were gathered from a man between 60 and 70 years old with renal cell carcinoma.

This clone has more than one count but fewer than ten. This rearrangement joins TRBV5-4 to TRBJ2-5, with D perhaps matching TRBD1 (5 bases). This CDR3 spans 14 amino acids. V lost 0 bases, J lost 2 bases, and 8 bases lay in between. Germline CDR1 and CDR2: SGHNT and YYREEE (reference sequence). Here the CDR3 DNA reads TGTGCCAGCAGCTTGGCGCAGGGACAAGAGACCCAGTACTTC. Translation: CASSLAQGQETQYF.

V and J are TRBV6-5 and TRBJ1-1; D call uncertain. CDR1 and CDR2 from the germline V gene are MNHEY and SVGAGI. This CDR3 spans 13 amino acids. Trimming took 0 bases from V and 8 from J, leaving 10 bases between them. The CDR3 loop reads CASSYSDGSEAFF. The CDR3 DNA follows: TGTGCCAGCAGTTACTCGGATGGGTCCGAAGCTTTCTTT.